Presented here are 27 T cell receptor beta chains from one specimen sequenced in a study of shared clonotypes between healthy human individuals. The repertoire was sequenced with immunoSEQ multiplex PCR; TCRdb's copy has only in-frame clones and lacks some. This table has roughly 2,000,000 clones, approximately 92% appearing once. Naive CD8 cells, CD45RO-negative and positively selected for CCR7, excluded terminally differentiated effector memory CD45RA+ cells. Sequencing input: naive CD8+ T cells from PBMCs. The receptors come from a man between 18 and 35 years old in good health. Some clones in this sample may be carry-over from other donors' samples.

The chain has TRBV7-9 and TRBJ2-6; the D gene is possibly TRBD1 (6 bases). Trimming removed 4 bases from V and 2 bases from J, with 9 bases in between. The CDR3 runs 15 residues. Germline V gene data show CDR1 as SEHNR and CDR2 as FQNEAQ (reference sequence). The CDR3 nucleotides are TGTGCCAGCAGCTCGAGGACAGCTGGGGCCAACGTCCTGACTTTC. Its protein is CASSSRTAGANVLTF.

This rearrangement joins TRBV28 to TRBJ1-5; the match to TRBD1 covers 9 bases. V was pared by 5 bases and J by 1 base, with 6 bases of the junction left unmatched. The CDR3 consists of 16 residues. CDR1 is MDHEN and CDR2 is SYDVKM in the germline V gene. The CDR3 sequence is CASSPTGGGSNQPQHF. The CDR3 bases are TGTGCCAGCAGTCCGACAGGGGGTGGGAGCAATCAGCCCCAGCATTTT.

J is TRBJ2-1 and V is TRBV4-1; maybe TRBD2 (6 bases). The CDR3 has 17 residues. CDR1 is MGHRA, CDR2 YSYEKL, per germline. V was shortened by 0 bases and J by 1 base, with 13 bases between the two germline ends. CDR3 residues: CASSQDTRLVSYNEQFF. The DNA of the CDR3 is TGCGCCAGCAGCCAAGACACCCGACTAGTATCCTACAATGAGCAGTTCTTC.

The chain carries TRBV28 and TRBJ1-4; maybe TRBD1 (5 bases). Looked up from germline, CDR1 is MDHEN and CDR2 is SYDVKM. The CDR3 loop spans 16 amino acids. With 6 bases removed from V and 4 bases from J, the gap between germline ends came to 18 bases. This CDR3 reads CASSKTGGAYNEKLFF. As DNA, the CDR3 is TGTGCCAGCAGCAAGACCGGGGGAGCGTATAATGAAAAACTGTTTTTT.

CDR3 coding DNA: TGTGCCAGCAGACCGGGATTCTCTGGGGCCAACGTCCTGACTTTC. Translating gives CASRPGFSGANVLTF. This chain joins TRBV5-6 and TRBJ2-6; tentative D call: TRBD2 (5 bases). The V and J ends lost 5 bases and 0 bases respectively, with 9 bases between them. In germline, CDR1 is SGHDT, CDR2 YYEEEE. The length of the CDR3 is 15 residues. Using reference TRBV5-6 and TRBJ2-6 for the parts outside the CDR3, the full variable domain is DAGVTQSPTHLIKTRGQQVTLRCSPKSGHDTVSWYQQALGQGPQFIFQYYEEEERQRGNFPDRFSGHQFPNYSSELNVNALLLGDSALYLCASRPGFSGANVLTFGAGSRLTVL.

The chain couples TRBV7-9 to TRBJ2-1; possible D gene TRBD2, 6 bases. Trimming left V 7 bases short and J 9 bases short, with 13 bases between. This CDR3 contains 12 residues. The germline V gene has CDR1 SEHNR and CDR2 FQNEAQ (reference sequence). Here the CDR3 reads CASTLGGSEQFF. CDR3 coding DNA: TGTGCCAGCACCCTAGGAGGGAGTGAGCAGTTCTTC.

V gene TRBV5-1 combines with J gene TRBJ2-2; 9 positions match TRBD1. Germline-derived CDR1 and CDR2 are SGHRS and YFSETQ. The CDR3 totals 16 residues. V was clipped by 4 bases and J by 5 bases; unmatched bases: 9. CDR3 in amino acids: CASSRKQGARTGELFF. DNA of the CDR3: TGCGCCAGCAGCCGAAAACAGGGGGCGCGGACCGGGGAGCTGTTTTTT.

The chain joins TRBV27 to TRBJ2-1; TRBD2 aligns across 10 bases. The CDR3 runs to 16 residues. Losses at the gene ends were 7 bases for V and 7 bases for J; bases not matched to a gene: 13. Germline assignment: CDR1 MNHEY and CDR2 SMNVEV (reference sequence). The CDR3 region has the DNA TGTGCCAGCAACCTCCAACTAGCGGGGAGCGGGAATGAGCAGTTCTTC. Encoded protein: CASNLQLAGSGNEQFF.

The CDR3 nucleotides read TGTGCCAGCAGCTTCAACAGGGATCAGCCCCAGCATTTT. Translated, it gives CASSFNRDQPQHF. The chain employs TRBV7-9 and TRBJ1-5, with D maybe TRBD1 (6 bases). V gave up 3 bases and J gave up 5 bases, with 8 bases separating them. Germline V gene sequence: CDR1 SEHNR, CDR2 FQNEAQ (reference sequence). The CDR3 spans 13 residues.

This chain connects TRBV28 to TRBJ2-1, with TRBD2 identical over 8 bases. This CDR3 spans 17 amino acids. Trimming removed 6 bases from V and 0 bases from J; junction bases left unmatched: 10. Germline V gives CDR1 MDHEN, CDR2 SYDVKM. DNA for the CDR3: TGTGCCAGCAGCCCGACCGGGGGGGCTAACTCCTACAATGAGCAGTTCTTC. This sequence encodes CASSPTGGANSYNEQFF.

This chain joins TRBV6-1 and TRBJ2-7; 10 bases are shared with TRBD1. This CDR3 is built from 18 residues. V lost 1 base and J lost 2; bases outside the gene matches: 11. CDR1 and CDR2 (germline): MNHNS, SASEGT. DNA of the CDR3: TGTGCCAGCAGTGAAGGAATTAGACAGGGGGCGAGAACCTACGAGCAGTACTTC. This gives the protein CASSEGIRQGARTYEQYF.

The chain's CDR3 is CASSTGERSRETQYF. The DNA of the CDR3 is TGTGCCAGCAGTACGGGAGAAAGGAGTCGGGAGACCCAGTACTTC. The chain has TRBV7-9 and TRBJ2-5; D might be TRBD2 (6 bases). CDR1 is SEHNR and CDR2 is FQNEAQ in the germline V gene (reference sequence). The CDR3 is 15 residues long. V shed 6 bases and J shed 5 bases, with 19 bases lying between them.

This clone was detected only a few times. V and J are TRBV7-9 and TRBJ1-2, with unresolved D. The CDR3 spans 14 residues. In germline, CDR1 is SEHNR, CDR2 FQNEAQ (reference sequence). The V end was cut by 5 bases, the J end by 6 bases, with 16 bases between. CDR3 sequence: CASSAHKGSDGYTF. The CDR3 bases are TGTGCCAGCAGCGCCCACAAGGGTAGCGATGGCTACACCTTC.

V and J are TRBV9 and TRBJ2-1; 7 bases map to TRBD2. Per the germline V gene, CDR1 is SGDLS and CDR2 is YYNGEE. V dropped 4 bases and J dropped 2; count of bases not matched to a gene: 12. This CDR3 has 17 amino acids. CDR3 loop: CASSPAGRLAPYNEQFF. In nucleotides, the CDR3 is TGTGCCAGCAGCCCCGCCGGGAGGCTAGCCCCCTACAATGAGCAGTTCTTC.

The J gene is TRBJ2-3, the V gene TRBV6-1; TRBD1 matches 10 bases. J lost 2 bases, V lost 4 bases, and 3 bases had no gene match. Germline V gives CDR1 MNHNS, CDR2 SASEGT. The CDR3 has 15 residues. The CDR3 sequence is CASSAGQGNTDTQYF. Here the CDR3 DNA reads TGTGCCAGCAGTGCGGGACAGGGGAACACAGATACGCAGTATTTT.

This clone occurred once. The chain couples TRBV6-5 to TRBJ2-7, with D perhaps matching TRBD2 (5 bases). Germline CDR1 MNHEY, CDR2 SVGAGI. V was cut by 0 bases and J by 7 bases, with 10 bases left in between. The CDR3 loop spans 13 amino acids. CDR3: CASSYSEDWEQYF. CDR3 DNA: TGTGCCAGCAGTTACTCGGAGGATTGGGAGCAGTACTTC.

This clone has a handful of counts. The CDR3 sequence: CASSIVGPNYSNQPQHF. The CDR3 region has the DNA TGTGCCAGTAGTATAGTGGGGCCTAACTATAGCAATCAGCCCCAGCATTTT. V gene TRBV19 combines with J gene TRBJ1-5; TRBD1 is a possible D gene (5 bases). Germline lookup yields CDR1 LNHDA and CDR2 SQIVND (reference sequence). Trimming removed 1 base at V and 0 bases at J, with 13 bases between. The CDR3 is 17 amino acids.

Note on this clone: Other DNA sequences of this sample code for an identical CDR3. This chain connects TRBV9 to TRBJ2-7; 9 bases agree with TRBD2. V lost 0 bases and J lost 4; bases outside the gene matches: 2. CDR3 length: 14 amino acids. Germline assignment: CDR1 SGDLS and CDR2 YYNGEE. CDR3 residues: CASSVATSGYEQYF. The CDR3 DNA reads as TGTGCCAGCAGCGTAGCTACTAGCGGGTACGAGCAGTACTTC.

V and J are TRBV29-1 and TRBJ2-1, with 14 positions matching TRBD2. This CDR3 spans 16 amino acids. The V gene's germline CDR1 is SQVTM and CDR2 ANQGSEA. Trimming cost V 7 bases and J 3 bases; bases outside gene matches: 8. CDR3 loop: CSATGTSGRIYNEQFF. In DNA, the CDR3 is TGCAGCGCAACCGGGACTAGCGGGAGAATCTACAATGAGCAGTTCTTC.

This chain links TRBV6-6 with TRBJ2-1; D ambiguous. The CDR3 loop spans 16 amino acids. V was shortened by 7 bases and J by 5 bases, with 21 bases between the two germline ends. Germline values: CDR1 MNHNY, CDR2 SVGAGI (reference sequence). The CDR3 here is CASTPGRSGRNNEQFF. Written as DNA, the CDR3 is TGTGCCAGCACTCCTGGGCGGTCAGGTCGAAACAATGAGCAGTTCTTC.

With regard to this clone: Additional DNA sequences in this sample encode the identical CDR3. The rearrangement uses TRBV19 and TRBJ1-1; no clear D. This CDR3 region has 13 residues. Germline CDR1 and CDR2: LNHDA and SQIVND (reference sequence). V shed 5 bases and J shed 0 bases, with 7 bases lying between them. The CDR3 region has the DNA TGTGCCAGTAGTGCGGGAATGAACACTGAAGCTTTCTTT. Its translation is CASSAGMNTEAFF.

The J gene is TRBJ1-3, the V gene TRBV10-1; D uncertain. V lost 3 bases, J lost 0 bases, and 15 bases lay in between. The CDR3 covers 17 residues. Germline V gene data show CDR1 as WNHNN and CDR2 as SYGVQD (reference sequence). In DNA, the CDR3 is TGCGCCAGCAGTGACTCCCCCGGGTTCATCTCTGGAAACACCATATATTTT. Translated, it gives CASSDSPGFISGNTIYF.

The rearrangement links TRBV11-2 to TRBJ2-1, with 13 positions matching TRBD2. The CDR3 has 15 amino acids. In germline, CDR1 is SGHAT, CDR2 FQNNGV. V lost 7 bases to trimming and J lost 5 bases; unmatched junction nucleotides: 5. CDR3 region: CASTKGLAGDNEQFF. CDR3 bases: TGTGCCAGCACCAAAGGACTAGCGGGAGACAATGAGCAGTTCTTC.

The V call is TRBV11-2, the J call TRBJ1-5; D remains ambiguous. The CDR3 is made up of 16 amino acids. The germline V gene has CDR1 SGHAT and CDR2 FQNNGV. The V gene lost 0 bases and the J gene lost 3 bases, with 12 bases spanning the gap. The CDR3 is CASSLDPNSHNQPQHF. The CDR3 bases are TGTGCCAGCAGCTTAGATCCCAACAGCCACAATCAGCCCCAGCATTTT.

The genes are TRBV30 and TRBJ1-1; no firm D call. The V gene lost 1 base and the J gene lost 5 bases, with 14 bases spanning the gap. CDR3 size: 14 residues. Germline CDR1 is GTSNPN and CDR2 is SVGIG (reference sequence). The CDR3 loop reads CAWSGAFRGTEAFF. CDR3 DNA: TGTGCCTGGAGTGGGGCTTTCAGAGGGACTGAAGCTTTCTTT.

A single count supports this clone. The rearrangement uses TRBV5-6 and TRBJ2-1; either TRBD1 or TRBD2 may fit D (5 bases each). The CDR3 spans 17 residues. V lost 4 bases and J 8 bases, leaving 25 bases between the germline ends. Per germline, CDR1 SGHDT and CDR2 YYEEEE. CDR3 DNA sequence: TGTGCCAGCAGCCTATCACCGACGGGACCACGGGGCGATGAGCAGTTCTTC. Protein product: CASSLSPTGPRGDEQFF.

On this clone: Since a much larger clone is just one base distant, this may be a read error. This sample also contains other DNA sequences that code for the same CDR3. V gene TRBV5-6 combines with J gene TRBJ2-7; D remains ambiguous. Between the trimmed V and J ends, which lost 2 bases and 2 bases, there was a span of 2 bases. This CDR3 spans 11 amino acids. Germline CDR1 reads SGHDT; CDR2 reads YYEEEE. The CDR3 nucleotides are TGTGCCAGCAGCTTAGCCTACGAGCAGTACTTC. Translation: CASSLAYEQYF.